Each of the 29 T cell receptor beta chains below was sequenced from the same sample in a study of blood T cell repertoires in COVID-19. Method: immunoSEQ multiplex PCR; TCRdb's copy keeps in-frame clones and lacks some. The repertoire has some 55,000 clones, around 87% of them found once; the top ten carry over 6.5%. The sequencing input was peripheral blood. Source of these receptors: a man aged 55 to 70 with acute or convalescent COVID-19.

The chain uses TRBV7-6 and TRBJ1-1, with D perhaps TRBD1 (5 bases). This CDR3 spans 14 amino acids. Germline assignment: CDR1 SGHVS and CDR2 FNYEAQ. V dropped 4 bases and J dropped 0 bases, with 9 bases sitting between them. The CDR3 loop reads CASSSQQVNTEAFF. As DNA, the CDR3 is TGTGCCAGCAGCTCCCAACAGGTGAACACTGAAGCTTTCTTT.

The chain joins TRBV6-5 to TRBJ1-2; the D gene is possibly TRBD1 (6 bases). CDR1 and CDR2 from the germline V gene are MNHEY and SVGAGI. The CDR3 is 11 amino acids. The ends were cut back, 11 bases at V and 3 bases at J, with 10 bases in the middle. The CDR3 loop reads CAGQIDYGYTF. In nucleotides, the CDR3 is TGTGCCGGACAGATTGACTATGGCTACACCTTC.

This clone was observed once. This chain connects TRBV25-1 to TRBJ1-3; TRBD1 is a possible D gene (6 bases). This CDR3 spans 14 amino acids. Looked up from germline, CDR1 is MGHDK and CDR2 is SYGVNS. V was cut by 7 bases and J by 4 bases, with 14 bases left in between. DNA for the CDR3: TGTGCCAGCAAAGAGGCAGGGGAAGGAAACACCATATATTTT. Translation: CASKEAGEGNTIYF.

The chain carries TRBV29-1 and TRBJ1-2; possible D gene TRBD1, 5 bases. V was clipped by 6 bases and J by 2 bases, with 7 bases between them. The CDR3 consists of 11 residues. CDR1 and CDR2 (germline): SQVTM, ANQGSEA. CDR3 nucleotide sequence: TGCAGCGTGACAGAGAACTATGGCTACACCTTC. Translation: CSVTENYGYTF.

The chain carries TRBV11-2 and TRBJ2-1; 11 nucleotides match TRBD1. The CDR3 sequence is 14 residues long. Germline CDR1 is SGHAT and CDR2 is FQNNGV. V shed 5 bases, J shed 5 bases, and the junction held 2 bases outside the gene matches. Written as DNA, the CDR3 is TGTGCCAGCAGCCTGGGACAGGGGGACAATGAGCAGTTCTTC. It codes for CASSLGQGDNEQFF.

The chain recombines TRBV2 with TRBJ2-5; 12 nucleotides match TRBD2. The CDR3 is made up of 15 amino acids. V lost 2 bases and J lost 7; bases outside the gene matches: 5. CDR1 and CDR2 from the germline V gene are SNHLY and FYNNEI. DNA for the CDR3: TGTGCCAGCAGTGAAACTAGCGGGGGGCTGGTGACCCAGTACTTC. It yields the protein CASSETSGGLVTQYF.

The rearrangement uses TRBV10-3 and TRBJ2-3; 9 bases map to TRBD2. Trimming removed 0 bases from V and 6 bases from J; junction bases left unmatched: 7. CDR1 and CDR2 (germline): ENHRY, SYGVKD. This CDR3 has 16 amino acids. The CDR3 bases are TGTGCCATCAGTGAGTCGGAGGGACTAGCTACTGATACGCAGTATTTT. Translated: CAISESEGLATDTQYF.

This clone appeared once. The chain employs TRBV2 and TRBJ1-4, with 11 bases aligning to TRBD1. With 6 bases clipped from V and 10 bases from J, the junction kept 4 bases outside the gene matches. The CDR3 is 13 amino acids. CDR1 and CDR2 from the germline V gene are SNHLY and FYNNEI. The CDR3 DNA follows: TGTGCCAGCAGCGGGACAGGGGGAGGAAAACTGTTTTTT. Its translation is CASSGTGGGKLFF.

The chain employs TRBV5-5 and TRBJ1-2; D call uncertain. V dropped 0 bases and J dropped 5 bases, with 11 bases sitting between them. Germline V gene lookup returns CDR1 SGHKS and CDR2 YYEKEE (reference sequence). This CDR3 region has 14 residues. Here the CDR3 reads CASSLADISYGYTF. The DNA of the CDR3 is TGTGCCAGCAGCTTGGCCGACATTTCTTATGGCTACACCTTC.

The CDR3: CASSQETRTASLRGYTF. The CDR3 coding sequence is TGTGCCAGCAGCCAAGAGACTCGGACAGCCTCATTGCGTGGCTACACCTTC. The chain carries TRBV14 and TRBJ1-2; D perhaps matches TRBD1 (6 bases). V gave up 0 bases and J gave up 7 bases, with 21 bases separating them. CDR1 SGHDN and CDR2 FVKESK come from the germline V gene. This CDR3 contains 17 residues. The variable domain in full, completed from reference TRBV14 and TRBJ1-2, reads EAGVTQFPSHSVIEKGQTVTLRCDPISGHDNLYWYRRVMGKEIKFLLHFVKESKQDESGMPNNRFLAERTGGTYSTLKVQPAELEDSGVYFCASSQETRTASLRGYTFGSGTRLTVV.

This clone was found once. The rearrangement uses TRBV10-3 and TRBJ1-5; no clear D. This CDR3 is built from 14 residues. CDR1 and CDR2 (germline): ENHRY, SYGVKD. V shed 3 bases and J shed 3 bases, with 9 bases lying between them. CDR3 loop: CAISDGISNQPQHF. Here the CDR3 DNA reads TGTGCCATCAGTGACGGGATCTCCAATCAGCCCCAGCATTTT.

The chain links TRBV11-2 to TRBJ2-7, with D unresolved. Germline V gene data show CDR1 as SGHAT and CDR2 as FQNNGV. The CDR3 totals 12 residues. V gave up 3 bases and J gave up 5 bases, with 8 bases separating them. The chain's CDR3 is CASSLVGDEQYF. The CDR3 DNA sequence: TGTGCCAGCAGCTTGGTCGGAGACGAGCAGTACTTC.

This clone was recorded once. This chain joins TRBV29-1 and TRBJ1-2, with a weak D call TRBD1 (6 bases). Germline CDR1 SQVTM, CDR2 ANQGSEA. The CDR3 runs 13 residues. The V and J ends lost 0 bases and 7 bases respectively, with 12 bases between them. The CDR3 nucleotides read TGCAGCGTTGAAGATCGGGGCAGGGGTGGCTACACCTTC. Translation: CSVEDRGRGGYTF.

The rearrangement links TRBV6-2 or TRBV6-3 to TRBJ1-1, with D possibly matching TRBD1 (5 bases). CDR1 MNHEY and CDR2 SVGEGT come from the germline V gene. The ends were cut back, 2 bases at V and 0 bases at J, with 13 bases in the middle. This CDR3 spans 16 amino acids. The CDR3 nucleotides read TGTGCCAGCAGTTACGCCTACGGGGGAGTGAACACTGAAGCTTTCTTT. Its protein is CASSYAYGGVNTEAFF.

This sequence joins TRBV5-1 and TRBJ2-7; 7 bases line up with TRBD2. The CDR3 sequence is 14 residues long. Germline loops: CDR1 SGHRS, CDR2 YFSETQ. V shed 0 bases and J 3 bases; nucleotides not matched to a gene: 3. CDR3 coding DNA: TGCGCCAGCAGCTTGGGCGGGGGTAACTACGAGCAGTACTTC. Translated: CASSLGGGNYEQYF. Drawing the rest from reference TRBV5-1 and TRBJ2-7, the complete variable domain is KAGVTQTPRYLIKTRGQQVTLSCSPISGHRSVSWYQQTPGQGLQFLFEYFSETQRNKGNFPGRFSGRQFSNSRSEMNVSTLELGDSALYLCASSLGGGNYEQYFGPGTRLTVT.

The rearrangement uses TRBV30 and TRBJ2-1, with D possibly TRBD2 on 6 matching bases. The CDR3 covers 14 residues. V lost 0 bases and J 3 bases, leaving 9 bases between the germline ends. Germline CDR1 GTSNPN, CDR2 SVGIG (reference sequence). The CDR3 here is CAWSVRRGYNEQFF. Written as DNA, the CDR3 is TGTGCCTGGAGTGTAAGGCGGGGCTACAATGAGCAGTTCTTC.

The rearrangement joins TRBV24-1 to TRBJ2-2, with 11 bases matching TRBD1. V lost 4 bases to trimming and J lost 3 bases; unmatched junction nucleotides: 6. The CDR3 runs 17 residues. Germline V CDR1 and CDR2: KGHDR, SFDVKD. For the CDR3, the DNA is TGTGCCACCAGTGACTTACCGGGACAGGGGGACACCGGGGAGCTGTTTTTT. Its translation is CATSDLPGQGDTGELFF.

On this clone itself: An end of the junction does not agree with germline; a read error may underlie this. This rearrangement joins TRBV19 to TRBJ1-1; 10 bases fit TRBD1. CDR1 and CDR2 from the germline V gene are LNHDA and SQIVND (reference sequence). The CDR3 is 15 residues long. CDR3 in DNA: TGTGCCAGTAGAGATACGGGACAGGGGAACCCTGAAGCTTTCTTT. It specifies CASRDTGQGNPEAFF.

The chain employs TRBV19 and TRBJ1-1; unclear D gene. This CDR3 has 13 amino acids. Germline V gene data show CDR1 as LNHDA and CDR2 as SQIVND (reference sequence). The V gene lost 3 bases and the J gene lost 0 bases, with 5 bases spanning the gap. The DNA for the CDR3 is TGTGCCAGTAGTATTCAAATGAACACTGAAGCTTTCTTT. Protein: CASSIQMNTEAFF.

The chain couples TRBV29-1 to TRBJ2-3, with D perhaps TRBD2 (6 bases). This CDR3 region has 15 residues. With 0 bases removed from V and 6 bases from J, the gap between germline ends came to 16 bases. Germline V gene data show CDR1 as SQVTM and CDR2 as ANQGSEA. The CDR3 sequence: CSVEDVPGEIDTQYF. CDR3 coding DNA: TGCAGCGTTGAAGATGTTCCGGGGGAGATCGATACGCAGTATTTT.

The V and J genes are TRBV7-2 and TRBJ2-1; 9 bases are shared with TRBD2. The CDR3 contains 13 residues. Germline CDR1 and CDR2: SGHTA and FQGNSA. V shed 8 bases and J 6 bases; nucleotides not matched to a gene: 5. The CDR3, as DNA: TGTGCCAGCCAGCGGGGGGCGGGCAATGAGCAGTTCTTC. As protein: CASQRGAGNEQFF.

V and J are TRBV3-1 (or the pseudogene TRBV3-2) and TRBJ2-2; 7 bases align to TRBD1. Germline CDR1 reads LGHDT; CDR2 reads YNNKEL (reference sequence). V lost 1 base, J lost 1 base, and 3 bases stayed unmatched. The CDR3 spans 16 residues. CDR3 amino acids: CASSQATGVNTGELFF. The CDR3 region has the DNA TGTGCCAGCAGCCAAGCCACAGGGGTGAACACCGGGGAGCTGTTTTTT.

V is TRBV3-1 (or the pseudogene TRBV3-2) and J is TRBJ2-5; no definite D call. This CDR3 contains 14 residues. CDR1 is LGHDT and CDR2 is YNNKEL in the germline V gene (reference sequence). The V end lost 2 bases, the J end lost 3 bases, and 10 bases lay between the germline ends. The CDR3 DNA is TGTGCCAGCAGCCAACGAGTTTCTAAAGAGACCCAGTACTTC. Translated: CASSQRVSKETQYF.

The genes are TRBV3-1 (or the pseudogene TRBV3-2) and TRBJ2-7, with 8 bases lining up with TRBD1. Per the germline V gene, CDR1 is LGHDT and CDR2 is YNNKEL (reference sequence). The V gene end was trimmed by 0 bases and the J gene end by 5 bases; junction bases not matched to a gene: 3. CDR3 length: 14 amino acids. The CDR3 coding sequence is TGTGCCAGCAGCCAAGATCCGGACAGGGACGAGCAGTACTTC. This codes for CASSQDPDRDEQYF.

The chain combines TRBV19 with TRBJ1-2, with D uncertain. Germline V gene lookup returns CDR1 LNHDA and CDR2 SQIVND (reference sequence). The CDR3 length is 12 residues. Trimming left V 5 bases short and J 9 bases short, with 13 bases between. DNA of the CDR3: TGTGCCAGTAGTGCCCCGCTTGACAGCTACACCTTC. Its translation is CASSAPLDSYTF.

This chain links TRBV4-1 with TRBJ1-6, with 10 bases identical to TRBD1. J lost 10 bases, V lost 4 bases, and 7 bases had no gene match. The CDR3 runs to 15 residues. Germline CDR1 reads MGHRA; CDR2 reads YSYEKL. CDR3 DNA sequence: TGCGCCAGCAGCCTTCGGACAGGGGGAGGATCACCCCTCCACTTT. Translation gives CASSLRTGGGSPLHF.

The V call is TRBV4-3, the J call TRBJ2-1; TRBD2 agrees at 8 bases. Germline CDR1 reads LGHNA; CDR2 reads YSLEER. J lost 3 bases, V lost 1 base, and 5 bases had no gene match. There are 16 residues in the CDR3. Here the CDR3 reads CASSQAVAGYYNEQFF. CDR3 coding DNA: TGCGCCAGCAGCCAAGCGGTAGCGGGATACTACAATGAGCAGTTCTTC.

This clone has just one count. The rearrangement joins TRBV5-1 to TRBJ1-5; D perhaps matches TRBD1 (6 bases). Per the germline V gene, CDR1 is SGHRS and CDR2 is YFSETQ. Trimming cost V 0 bases and J 6 bases, with 10 bases left between them. The CDR3 extends over 14 amino acids. The CDR3 spells CASSLGGGRQPQHF. CDR3 nucleotides: TGCGCCAGCAGCTTGGGCGGGGGGCGTCAGCCCCAGCATTTT. The variable domain in full, with the rest retrieved from reference TRBV5-1 and TRBJ1-5, is KAGVTQTPRYLIKTRGQQVTLSCSPISGHRSVSWYQQTPGQGLQFLFEYFSETQRNKGNFPGRFSGRQFSNSRSEMNVSTLELGDSALYLCASSLGGGRQPQHFGDGTRLSIL.

The J gene is TRBJ2-2, the V gene TRBV7-2, with 13 bases identical to TRBD2. The germline CDR1 and CDR2 sequences are SGHTA and FQGNSA. Germline trimming cut 6 bases from V and 5 bases from J; bases unmatched to any gene: 6. CDR3 size: 16 residues. The CDR3 protein is CASRPTGLAGTGELFF. The CDR3 DNA follows: TGTGCCAGCAGACCAACGGGACTAGCGGGGACCGGGGAGCTGTTTTTT.